This T cell receptor (beta chain) emerged from a study of blood T cell repertoires in COVID-19. The wider study: Sites in the United States, Italy and Spain provided acute and convalescent COVID-19 samples. Sample material is recorded as cDNA or gDNA derived from T cells, B-cell-depleted T cells, or PBMCs.

As originally analysed: Estimation of nucleated cell counts relied on the amplification of reference gene primers. TCRdb keeps only in-frame clones here, not all; method: immunoSEQ multiplex PCR. The DNA gave D and trimming, while V, J and clone size come from that table. The sample contains 200,000 to 250,000 clones, approximately 79% of which appear only once. This TCR came from a human donor in a cohort sampled during active COVID-19. Sequenced input: peripheral blood.

CDR3 DNA: TGTGCCAGCAGTCCAGGGGTTGACTCTGAAGCTTTCTTT. It translates to CASSPGVDSEAFF. This chain links TRBV2 with TRBJ1-1, with a weak D call TRBD1 (6 bases). V was cut by 5 bases and J by 6 bases, with 13 bases left in between. CDR1 is SNHLY and CDR2 is FYNNEI in the germline V gene. The CDR3 is 13 residues long. The variable domain in full, completed from reference TRBV2 and TRBJ1-1, reads EPEVTQTPSHQVTQMGQEVILRCVPISNHLYFYWYRQILGQKVEFLVSFYNNEISEKSEIFDDQFSVERPDGSNFTLKIRSTKLEDSAMYFCASSPGVDSEAFFGQGTRLTVV.